A selection of T cell receptor beta chains follows, all from one sample in a study of a mutant IDH1 vaccine in newly diagnosed glioma. No antigen is known for these receptors. TCRdb keeps only in-frame clones here, not all; method: immunoSEQ multiplex PCR. The sample includes under 55,000 clones, roughly 91% seen only once; the top ten take around 2.4%. Sequenced here: PBMCs, sampled from a glioma patient whose treatment included an IDH1 peptide vaccine. The receptors derive from a man aged 50-60 years with glioma. CDR3s include the opening cysteine and the closing phenylalanine or tryptophan. A D gene is named only where the DNA matches it firmly. The size entry is marked missing in some rows and otherwise reads once, few, many or a size class.

d_gene,abundance,len,j_gene,v_gene,CDR3nt,CDR3aa
TRBD1,-,13,TRBJ1-6,TRBV10-1,TGCGCCAGCAACGGACAGGTTGATTCACCCCTCCACTTT,CASNGQVDSPLHF
TRBD2,-,18,TRBJ2-1,TRBV7-8,TGTGCCAGCAGCTTAGGGCAGGGACTAGCGCCATCCTACAATGAGCAGTTCTTC,CASSLGQGLAPSYNEQFF
TRBD1,-,13,TRBJ2-7,TRBV11-2,TGTGCCAGCAGCCCTGGACAGGCCTACAAGCAGTACTTC,CASSPGQAYKQYF
-,once,17,TRBJ2-1,TRBV9,TGTGCCAGCAGCGTAGATGTATTGGACACCCTCCTTGCTGAGCAGTTCTTC,CASSVDVLDTLLAEQFF
-,-,14,TRBJ1-6,TRBV25-1,TGTGCCAGCAGTGATTTGCCAGGGAATTCACCCCTCCACTTT,CASSDLPGNSPLHF
TRBD1,-,14,TRBJ1-5,TRBV2,TGTGCCAGCGAACTCGGACAGGGCAATCAGCCCCAGCATTTT,CASELGQGNQPQHF
-,-,14,TRBJ1-4,TRBV6-1,TGTGCCAGCAGTGAAGGTAGAGGCAATGAAAAACTGTTTTTT,CASSEGRGNEKLFF
TRBD2,once,15,TRBJ2-7,TRBV2,TGTGCCAGCAGCCCCGGGACTAGCGGGTTCGACGAGCAGTACTTC,CASSPGTSGFDEQYF
TRBD1,-,14,TRBJ2-7,TRBV5-1,TGCGCCAGCAGCTGGACAGGGGAGCTTGGCGAGCAGTACTTC,CASSWTGELGEQYF
TRBD2,once,17,TRBJ2-1,TRBV4-2,TGTGCCAGCAGCCACTCTGGGACTAGCGGGGGGGTGTATGAGCAGTTCTTC,CASSHSGTSGGVYEQFF
-,-,13,TRBJ1-1,TRBV21-1,TGTGCCAGCAACATTACGACAGGGGTCCGAGCTTTCTTT,CASNITTGVRAFF
-,few,13,TRBJ2-1,TRBV15,TGTGCCACCAGCAGAGCCAGCCACAATGAGCAGTTCTTC,CATSRASHNEQFF
-,-,14,TRBJ2-2,TRBV30,TGTGCCTGGAGTACCATCGGGAGTTCCGGGGAGCTGTTTTTT,CAWSTIGSSGELFF
-,-,14,TRBJ2-1,TRBV9,TGTGCCAGCAGCGGAGGGAGCGGCTACAATGAGCAGTTCTTC,CASSGGSGYNEQFF
TRBD2,-,15,TRBJ2-1,TRBV29-1,TGCAGCGTTACGGGACTAGCGGGGGTCTACAATGAGCAGTTCTTC,CSVTGLAGVYNEQFF
TRBD2,-,14,TRBJ2-7,TRBV9,TGTGCCAGCAGCGTACGGCCAGCGGGGGGGCCACGGTACTTC,CASSVRPAGGPRYF
TRBD2,-,13,TRBJ2-5,TRBV28,TGTGTATCTGCGGGGGGCCTAGGGGAGACCCAGTACTTC,CVSAGGLGETQYF
-,once,13,TRBJ2-7,TRBV29-1,TGCAGCGTTGAAGCCTCAGGGTCCTACGAGCAGTACTTC,CSVEASGSYEQYF
-,-,16,TRBJ2-2,TRBV5-4,TGTGCCAGCAGCTTGGAAGCGGCGGGGAACACCGGGGAGCTGTTTTTT,CASSLEAAGNTGELFF
-,-,15,TRBJ1-4,TRBV5-1,TGCGCCAGCAGCTTCCAGGGTGGTACTAATGAAAAACTGTTTTTT,CASSFQGGTNEKLFF
-,-,11,TRBJ2-1,TRBV6-6,TGTGCCAGTTTGGAGGTAAATGAGCAGTTCTTC,CASLEVNEQFF
-,once,14,TRBJ1-6,TRBV6-1,TGTGCCAGCAGTGAAACCCGGGGAAGTTCACCCCTCCACTTT,CASSETRGSSPLHF
-,-,14,TRBJ2-3,TRBV14,TGTGCCAGCAGCCAAGGGGGGAGCACAGATACGCAGTATTTT,CASSQGGSTDTQYF
-,-,13,TRBJ2-7,TRBV4-2,TGTGCCAGCAGCGTCCTGGGAGGAGACGAGCAGTACTTC,CASSVLGGDEQYF
-,-,12,TRBJ2-7,TRBV19,TGTGCCAGTAGGGACTACAGGGGTCAACAGTACTTC,CASRDYRGQQYF
-,-,11,TRBJ2-7,TRBV6-1,TGTGCCAGCAGTTGGGACTACGAGCAGTACTTC,CASSWDYEQYF
-,-,13,TRBJ2-7,TRBV19,TGTGCCAGTAGTAATCCGGGAGCCTACGAGCAGTACTTC,CASSNPGAYEQYF